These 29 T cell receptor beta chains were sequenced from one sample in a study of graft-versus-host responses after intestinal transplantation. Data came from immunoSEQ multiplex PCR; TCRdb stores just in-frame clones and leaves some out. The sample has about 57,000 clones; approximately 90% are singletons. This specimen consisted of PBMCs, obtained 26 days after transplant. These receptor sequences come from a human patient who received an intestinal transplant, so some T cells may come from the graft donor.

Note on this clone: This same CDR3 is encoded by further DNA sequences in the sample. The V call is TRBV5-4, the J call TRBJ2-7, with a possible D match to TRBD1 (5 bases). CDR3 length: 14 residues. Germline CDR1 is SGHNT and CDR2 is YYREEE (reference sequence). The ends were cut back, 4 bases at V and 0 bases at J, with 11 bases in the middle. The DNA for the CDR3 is TGTGCCAGCAGCCGCGGTACAGGCTCCTACGAGCAGTACTTC. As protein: CASSRGTGSYEQYF.

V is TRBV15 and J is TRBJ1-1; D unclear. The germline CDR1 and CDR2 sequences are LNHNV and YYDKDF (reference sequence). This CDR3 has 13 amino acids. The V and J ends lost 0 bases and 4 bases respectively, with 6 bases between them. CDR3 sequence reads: CATSRDEITEAFF. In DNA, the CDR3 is TGTGCCACCAGCAGAGATGAGATCACTGAAGCTTTCTTT.

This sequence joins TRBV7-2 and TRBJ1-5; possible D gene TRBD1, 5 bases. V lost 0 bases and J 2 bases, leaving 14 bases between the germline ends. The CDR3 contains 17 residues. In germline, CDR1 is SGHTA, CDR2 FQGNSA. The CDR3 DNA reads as TGTGCCAGCAGCTTAGCGCGGGGGGGGATTGGCAATCAGCCCCAGCATTTT. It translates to CASSLARGGIGNQPQHF.

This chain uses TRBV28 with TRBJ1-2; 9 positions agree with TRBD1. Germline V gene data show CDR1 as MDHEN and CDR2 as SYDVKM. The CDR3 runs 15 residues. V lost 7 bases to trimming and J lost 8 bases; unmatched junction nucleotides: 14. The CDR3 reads CASTPPGTGNDGYTF. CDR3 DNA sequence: TGTGCCAGCACTCCACCCGGGACAGGGAATGACGGCTACACCTTC.

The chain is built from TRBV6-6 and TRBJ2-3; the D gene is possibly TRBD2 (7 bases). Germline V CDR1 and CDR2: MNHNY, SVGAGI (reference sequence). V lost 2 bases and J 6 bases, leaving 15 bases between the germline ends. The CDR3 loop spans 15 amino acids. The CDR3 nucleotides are TGTGCCAGCAGTTACCGCTCGGGGGGCGGGGATACGCAGTATTTT. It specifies CASSYRSGGGDTQYF.

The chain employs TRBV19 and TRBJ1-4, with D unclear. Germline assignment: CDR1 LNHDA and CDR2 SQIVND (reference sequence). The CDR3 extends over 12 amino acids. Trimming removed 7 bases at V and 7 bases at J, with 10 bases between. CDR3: CASTGYREKLFF. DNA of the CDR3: TGTGCCAGTACAGGATATCGTGAAAAACTGTTTTTT.

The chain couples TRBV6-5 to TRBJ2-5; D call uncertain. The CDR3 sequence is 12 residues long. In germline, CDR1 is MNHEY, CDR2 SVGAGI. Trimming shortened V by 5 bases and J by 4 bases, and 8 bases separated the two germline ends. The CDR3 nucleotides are TGTGCCAGCAGTCAACCAGGAGAGACCCAGTACTTC. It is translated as CASSQPGETQYF.

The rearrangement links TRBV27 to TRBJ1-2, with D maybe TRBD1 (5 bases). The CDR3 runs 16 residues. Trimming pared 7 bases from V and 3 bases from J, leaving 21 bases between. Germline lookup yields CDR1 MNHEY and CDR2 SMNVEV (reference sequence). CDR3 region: CASTISPHGGDYGYTF. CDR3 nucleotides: TGTGCCAGCACCATCTCACCCCACGGGGGGGACTATGGCTACACCTTC.

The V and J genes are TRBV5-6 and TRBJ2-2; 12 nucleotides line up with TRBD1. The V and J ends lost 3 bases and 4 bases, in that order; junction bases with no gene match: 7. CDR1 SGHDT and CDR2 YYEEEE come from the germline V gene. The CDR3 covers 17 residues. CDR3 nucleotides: TGTGCCAGCAGCTCCGGGACAGGGGGCCAGGGCACCGGGGAGCTGTTTTTT. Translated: CASSSGTGGQGTGELFF.

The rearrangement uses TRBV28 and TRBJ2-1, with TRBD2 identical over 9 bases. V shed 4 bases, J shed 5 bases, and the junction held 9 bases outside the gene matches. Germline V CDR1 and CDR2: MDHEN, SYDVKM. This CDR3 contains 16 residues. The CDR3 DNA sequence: TGTGCCAGCAGTTGGGGTAGCGGGAGACCCGACAATGAGCAGTTCTTC. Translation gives CASSWGSGRPDNEQFF.

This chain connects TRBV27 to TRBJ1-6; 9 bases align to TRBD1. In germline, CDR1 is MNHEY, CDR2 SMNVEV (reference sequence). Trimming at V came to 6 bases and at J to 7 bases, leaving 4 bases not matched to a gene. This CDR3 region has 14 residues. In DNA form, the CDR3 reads TGTGCCAGCAGCATGGGACAGGGAAATTCACCCCTCCACTTT. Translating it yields CASSMGQGNSPLHF.

CDR3 amino acids: CASSFGGTDPEQFF. The DNA of the CDR3 is TGTGCCAGCAGCTTTGGAGGTACTGACCCTGAGCAGTTCTTC. This chain joins TRBV11-2 and TRBJ2-1, with a tentative D call TRBD2 (5 bases). V was trimmed by 3 bases and J by 9 bases, leaving 15 bases between them. The V gene's germline CDR1 is SGHAT and CDR2 FQNNGV. This CDR3 contains 14 residues.

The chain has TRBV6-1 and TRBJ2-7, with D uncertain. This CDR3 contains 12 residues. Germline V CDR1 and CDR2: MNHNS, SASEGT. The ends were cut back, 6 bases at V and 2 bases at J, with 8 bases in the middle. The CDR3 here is CASSAQTYEQYV. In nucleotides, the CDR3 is TGTGCCAGCAGCGCACAGACCTACGAGCAGTACGTC.

The CDR3, as DNA: TGCGCCAGCAGCCAAGATCGGCAGGGTTACTATGGCTACACCTTC. Translation gives CASSQDRQGYYGYTF. The chain employs TRBV4-3 and TRBJ1-2; tentative D call: TRBD1 (5 bases). The CDR3 is 15 amino acids. Germline assignment: CDR1 LGHNA and CDR2 YSLEER. V lost 0 bases and J 3 bases, leaving 11 bases between the germline ends.

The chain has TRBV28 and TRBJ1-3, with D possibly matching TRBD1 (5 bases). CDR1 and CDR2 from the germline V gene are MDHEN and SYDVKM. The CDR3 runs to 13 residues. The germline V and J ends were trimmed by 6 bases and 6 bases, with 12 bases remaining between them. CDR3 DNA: TGTGCCAGCAGCGCAGGGTTGGAAAACACCATATATTTT. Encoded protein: CASSAGLENTIYF.

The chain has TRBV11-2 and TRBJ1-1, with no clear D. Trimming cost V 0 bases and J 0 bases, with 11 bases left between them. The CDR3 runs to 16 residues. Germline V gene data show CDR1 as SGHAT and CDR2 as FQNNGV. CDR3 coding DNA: TGTGCCAGCAGCTTAGATCTCGGCGGCATGAACACTGAAGCTTTCTTT. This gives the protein CASSLDLGGMNTEAFF. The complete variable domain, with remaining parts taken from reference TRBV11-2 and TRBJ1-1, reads EAGVAQSPRYKIIEKRQSVAFWCNPISGHATLYWYQQILGQGPKLLIQFQNNGVVDDSQLPKDRFSAERLKGVDSTLKIQPAKLEDSAVYLCASSLDLGGMNTEAFFGQGTRLTVV.

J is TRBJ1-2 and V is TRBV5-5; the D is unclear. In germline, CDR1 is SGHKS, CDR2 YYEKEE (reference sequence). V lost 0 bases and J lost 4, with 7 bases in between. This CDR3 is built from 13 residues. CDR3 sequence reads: CASSLDNLYGYTF. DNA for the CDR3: TGTGCCAGCAGCTTGGATAATCTCTATGGCTACACCTTC.

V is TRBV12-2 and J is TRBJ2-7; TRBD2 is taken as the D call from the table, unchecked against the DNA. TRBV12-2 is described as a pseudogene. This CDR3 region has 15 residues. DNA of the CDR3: TGTGCAAGTCGCTCCGGACTAGCGGGAAACCGCGAGCAGTACTTC. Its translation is CASRSGLAGNREQYF.

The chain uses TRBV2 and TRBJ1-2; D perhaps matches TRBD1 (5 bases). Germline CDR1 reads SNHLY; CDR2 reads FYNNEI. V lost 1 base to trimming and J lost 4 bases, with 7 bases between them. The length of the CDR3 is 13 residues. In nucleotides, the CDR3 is TGTGCCAGCAGTGAAGGACAGCTCTATGGCTACACCTTC. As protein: CASSEGQLYGYTF.

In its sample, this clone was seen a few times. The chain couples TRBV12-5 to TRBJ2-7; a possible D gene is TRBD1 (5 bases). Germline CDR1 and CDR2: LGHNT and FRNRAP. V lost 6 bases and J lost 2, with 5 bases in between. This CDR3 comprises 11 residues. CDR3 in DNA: TGTGCTAGTGGGGACACCTACGAGCAGTACTTC. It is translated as CASGDTYEQYF.

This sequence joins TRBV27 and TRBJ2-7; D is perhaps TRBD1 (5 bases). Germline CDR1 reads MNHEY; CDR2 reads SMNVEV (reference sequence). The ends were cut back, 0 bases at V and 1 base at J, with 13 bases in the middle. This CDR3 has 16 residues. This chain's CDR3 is CASSLSAQGASYEQYF. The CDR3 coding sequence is TGTGCCAGCAGTTTATCCGCGCAGGGCGCATCCTACGAGCAGTACTTC.

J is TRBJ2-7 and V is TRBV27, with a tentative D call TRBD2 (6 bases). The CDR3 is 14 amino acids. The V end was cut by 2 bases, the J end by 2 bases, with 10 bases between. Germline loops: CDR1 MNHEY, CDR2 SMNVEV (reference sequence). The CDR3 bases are TGTGCCAGCAGTTTAGGGGGGAAGGCCTACGAGCAGTACTTC. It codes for CASSLGGKAYEQYF.

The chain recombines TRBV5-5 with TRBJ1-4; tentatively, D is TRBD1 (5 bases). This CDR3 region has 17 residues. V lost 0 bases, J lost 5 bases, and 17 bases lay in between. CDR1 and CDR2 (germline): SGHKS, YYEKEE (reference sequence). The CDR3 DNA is TGTGCCAGCAGCTTGGCGGGGGTGGGGAACACCAATGAAAAACTGTTTTTT. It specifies CASSLAGVGNTNEKLFF.

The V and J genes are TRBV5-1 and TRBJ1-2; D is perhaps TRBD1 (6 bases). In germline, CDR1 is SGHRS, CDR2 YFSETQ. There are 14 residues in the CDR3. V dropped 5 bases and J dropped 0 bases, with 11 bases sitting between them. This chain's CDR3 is CASRDSEANYGYTF. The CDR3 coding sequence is TGCGCCAGCAGGGACAGTGAGGCTAACTATGGCTACACCTTC.

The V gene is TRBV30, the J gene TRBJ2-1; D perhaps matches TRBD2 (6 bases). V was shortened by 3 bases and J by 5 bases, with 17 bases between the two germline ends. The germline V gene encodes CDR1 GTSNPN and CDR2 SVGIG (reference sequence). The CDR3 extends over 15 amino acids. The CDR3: CAWRAGRWVHNEQFF. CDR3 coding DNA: TGTGCCTGGAGAGCGGGTCGATGGGTACACAATGAGCAGTTCTTC.

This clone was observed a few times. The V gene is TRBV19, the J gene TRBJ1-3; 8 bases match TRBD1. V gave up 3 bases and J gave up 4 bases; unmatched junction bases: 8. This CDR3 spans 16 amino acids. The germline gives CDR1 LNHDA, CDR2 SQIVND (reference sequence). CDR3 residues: CASSILPRGQGNTIYF. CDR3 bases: TGTGCCAGTAGTATTTTGCCCAGGGGGCAGGGAAACACCATATATTTT.

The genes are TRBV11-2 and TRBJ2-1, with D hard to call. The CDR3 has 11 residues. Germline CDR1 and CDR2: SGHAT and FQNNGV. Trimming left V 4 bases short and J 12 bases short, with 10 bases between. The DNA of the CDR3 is TGTGCCAGCAGCTCGAGCTATAGGCAGTTCTTC. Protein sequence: CASSSSYRQFF.

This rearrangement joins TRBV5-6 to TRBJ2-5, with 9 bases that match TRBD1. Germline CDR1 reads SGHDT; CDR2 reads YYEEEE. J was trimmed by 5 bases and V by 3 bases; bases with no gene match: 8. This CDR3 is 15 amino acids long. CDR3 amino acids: CASSSDGTGRETQYF. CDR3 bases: TGTGCCAGCAGCTCGGACGGGACAGGGAGGGAGACCCAGTACTTC.

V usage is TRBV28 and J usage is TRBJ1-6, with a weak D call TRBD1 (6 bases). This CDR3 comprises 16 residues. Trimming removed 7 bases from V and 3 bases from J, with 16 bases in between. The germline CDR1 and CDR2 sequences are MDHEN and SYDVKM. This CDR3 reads CASNPSWDNYNSPLHF. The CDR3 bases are TGTGCCAGCAATCCCTCCTGGGACAACTATAATTCACCCCTCCACTTT.